This T cell receptor beta chain emerged from a study of T cell repertoires in cytomegalovirus infection. Study information: Researchers turned to recently identified HLA-C-restricted CMV epitopes as well as well-studied HLA-B-restricted ones.

MiXCR, applied by TCRdb to the reads, yields one record per CDR3 protein. The data contain more than 250,000 distinct CDR3 sequences, 20% to 25% of them singletons. CDR3 length: 17 residues. CDR1 and CDR2 (germline): SGHDN, FVKESK. V trimming: 1 base; J trimming: 3 bases; junction bases outside the gene matches: 11. As regards this clonotype: As yet, its antigen is unknown.

The specimen comprised cultured PBMCs, sampled from culture after CMV antigen stimulation. The V and J genes are TRBV14 and TRBJ1-2; 7 nucleotides agree with TRBD1. This TCR was recovered from a human donor in good health (CMV status not recorded). Some clones in this sample may be carry-over from other donors' samples. CDR3 protein: CASSQVPWTGGDYGYTF. CDR3 DNA sequence: TGTGCCAGCAGCCAAGTTCCCTGGACAGGCGGAGACTATGGCTACACCTTC. Using reference TRBV14 and TRBJ1-2 for the parts outside the CDR3, the full variable domain is EAGVTQFPSHSVIEKGQTVTLRCDPISGHDNLYWYRRVMGKEIKFLLHFVKESKQDESGMPNNRFLAERTGGTYSTLKVQPAELEDSGVYFCASSQVPWTGGDYGYTFGSGTRLTVV.